The entry below gives a single TCR beta chain sequence along with its context. TCRdb's copy holds only in-frame clones and misses some; the assay was immunoSEQ multiplex PCR. The data contain 55,000 to 80,000 clones, 93% of them seen just once; the ten biggest clones take up 0.25%. This specimen comes from a study of technical replicates of blood from a handful of donors. Material: T cells isolated from PBMCs. This TCR derives from a human donor in good health.

The CDR3 region has the DNA TGTGCCAGCAGTTACTCGGGACATCACCAAGAGACCCAGTACTTC. It yields the protein CASSYSGHHQETQYF. The V and J genes are TRBV6-5 and TRBJ2-5, with TRBD1 as a possible D gene (6 bases). The CDR3 totals 15 residues. V was clipped by 0 bases and J by 0 bases, with 8 bases between them. Germline V gives CDR1 MNHEY, CDR2 SVGAGI.